The sequence of this TCR beta chain was determined in a study of cytomegalovirus exposure and HLA in healthy donors. Primers included in the PCR were 60 Vbeta and 13 Jbeta primers. Assay used: immunoSEQ multiplex PCR; TCRdb lists only in-frame clones, some missing. Of about 98,000 clones in the sample, roughly 76% are singletons; the top ten hold less than 2.5%. V was pared by 5 bases and J by 5 bases, with 9 bases between. The germline V gene has CDR1 GTSNPN and CDR2 SVGIG (reference sequence). This CDR3 has 11 residues. This chain joins TRBV30 and TRBJ1-1, with TRBD1 as a possible D gene (5 bases). Sequencing was done on a sample of PBMCs. The TCR was taken from a man aged 45-60 years in good health and CMV-seronegative. Here the CDR3 reads CAWARGTEAFF. In DNA form, the CDR3 reads TGTGCCTGGGCTCGGGGGACTGAAGCTTTCTTT. Full variable domain (outside the CDR3, taken from reference TRBV30 and TRBJ1-1): SQTIHQWPATLVQPVGSPLSLECTVEGTSNPNLYWYRQAAGRGLQLLFYSVGIGQISSEVPQNLSASRPQDRQFILSSKKLLLSDSGFYLCAWARGTEAFFGQGTRLTVV.